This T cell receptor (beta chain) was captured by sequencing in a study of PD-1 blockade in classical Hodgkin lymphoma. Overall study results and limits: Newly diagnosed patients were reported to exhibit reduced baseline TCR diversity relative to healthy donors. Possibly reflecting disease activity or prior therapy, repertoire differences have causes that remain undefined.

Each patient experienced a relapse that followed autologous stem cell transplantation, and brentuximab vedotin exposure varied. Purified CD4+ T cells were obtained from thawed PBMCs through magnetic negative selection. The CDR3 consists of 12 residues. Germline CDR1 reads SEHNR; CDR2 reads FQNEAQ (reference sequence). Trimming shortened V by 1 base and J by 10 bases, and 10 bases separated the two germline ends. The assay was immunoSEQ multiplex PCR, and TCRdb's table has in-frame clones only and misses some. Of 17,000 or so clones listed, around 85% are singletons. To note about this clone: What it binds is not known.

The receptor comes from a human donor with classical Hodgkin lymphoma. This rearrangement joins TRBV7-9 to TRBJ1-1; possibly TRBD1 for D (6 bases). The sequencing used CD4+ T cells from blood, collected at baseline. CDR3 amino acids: CASSLGTVGAFF. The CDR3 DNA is TGTGCCAGCAGCTTAGGGACAGTCGGAGCTTTCTTT.